The clone carrying this T cell receptor (beta chain) came up a few times. Its antigen is not identified. As for time point: sample taken at primary tumor resection. TCRdb re-called the 5' RACE reads with MiXCR, one entry per CDR3 protein. The sample lists about 3,100 distinct CDR3 sequences; 10% to 15% were seen once. This sample was included in a study of spatial heterogeneity in lung cancer. Study-level findings and limits: In tumors, expanded intratumoral alpha and beta TCR counts tracked mutation counts.

The clonotype was recovered from a male donor with early-stage non-small cell lung cancer. The source material was lung tumor tissue, sampled at surgery.

CDR3 bases: TGCGCCAGCAGACCAGCTTTTAGGGCCGGTTACGAGCAGTACTTC. Protein product: CASRPAFRAGYEQYF. The chain carries TRBV5-1 and TRBJ2-7; D gene uncertain. Germline loops: CDR1 SGHRS, CDR2 YFSETQ. Trimming pared 5 bases from V and 4 bases from J, leaving 19 bases between. The CDR3 is 15 amino acids.